This entry is about one TCR beta chain. What it binds is unknown. This sample is part of a study of T cell responses to AZD1222 COVID-19 vaccine. Study-level results: Across spike, vaccine-associated CD4 TCRs were found, dominant at 160-218 and 743-854.

TCRdb's table, derived via immunoSEQ multiplex PCR, lists solely in-frame clones and lacks some. The profile shows around 67,000 clones, roughly 84% of them singletons. The receptor's source is an adult in good health. Sequencing used peripheral blood, obtained on day 0 of AZD1222 vaccination.

The CDR3 nucleotides are TGTGCCAGCAGTTATCCTGACAGCACCGGGGAGCTGTTTTTT. This codes for CASSYPDSTGELFF. The chain uses TRBV6-2 or TRBV6-3 and TRBJ2-2; D may be TRBD1 (5 bases). V gave up 3 bases and J gave up 4 bases, with 9 bases separating them. Germline CDR1 reads MNHEY; CDR2 reads SVGEGT. This CDR3 contains 14 residues.